These 22 T cell receptor beta chains share one sample of origin, sequenced in a study of blood T cell repertoires in COVID-19. Sequencing was performed with immunoSEQ multiplex PCR; in TCRdb, only in-frame clones are kept and a portion is missing. This sample has 150,000 to 200,000 clones, with about 90% found just once. Sequenced input: PBMCs or T cells enriched from blood (not recorded which). The receptors originated from a human donor with acute COVID-19. The donor label of this sample is uncertain.

J is TRBJ2-7 and V is TRBV12-3 or TRBV12-4; D may be TRBD1 (6 bases). CDR3 length equals 12 residues. V shed 6 bases and J shed 3 bases, with 9 bases lying between them. Written as DNA, the CDR3 is TGTGCCAGCAGAGGGGGAATCTACGAGCAGTACTTC. Translated, it gives CASRGGIYEQYF.

J is TRBJ2-3 and V is TRBV24-1, with 7 bases lining up with TRBD1. The germline V gene encodes CDR1 KGHDR and CDR2 SFDVKD. The junction had 7 bases not matched to a gene; V was cut back by 4 bases and J by 4 bases. This CDR3 has 15 residues. The CDR3 loop is CATSEPGQRADTQYF. The CDR3, as DNA: TGTGCCACCAGTGAACCGGGACAGAGGGCAGATACGCAGTATTTT.

The J gene is TRBJ1-4, the V gene TRBV18, with D possibly TRBD1 on 5 matching bases. The V gene lost 0 bases and the J gene lost 8 bases, with 13 bases spanning the gap. Germline values: CDR1 KGHSH, CDR2 LQKENI. This CDR3 comprises 15 residues. The CDR3 region has the DNA TGTGCCAGCTCACCACCCGGCTCAGGGCTCGAAAAACTGTTTTTT. The encoded protein is CASSPPGSGLEKLFF.

The chain recombines TRBV19 with TRBJ1-2; the match to TRBD1 covers 12 bases. This CDR3 region has 17 residues. With V trimmed by 5 bases and J by 0 bases, 7 bases remained unmatched. Germline V gene data show CDR1 as LNHDA and CDR2 as SQIVND (reference sequence). The CDR3 here is CASSRDRGPPANYGYTF. As DNA, the CDR3 is TGTGCCAGTAGTCGGGACAGGGGGCCTCCAGCTAACTATGGCTACACCTTC.

This clone was picked up one time. This chain uses TRBV10-3 with TRBJ1-1, with 9 bases lining up with TRBD1. J gave up 1 base and V 11 bases, and 8 bases lay outside the gene matches. This CDR3 contains 14 residues. Germline V gene data show CDR1 as ENHRY and CDR2 as SYGVKD. DNA for the CDR3: TGTGCCTCGGAACCGGGACAGGGGAACACTGAAGCTTTCTTT. This encodes CASEPGQGNTEAFF.

Here the CDR3 reads CASSLARLAVSIRETQYF. The CDR3, as DNA: TGTGCCAGCAGCTTAGCCCGACTAGCGGTGTCAATAAGGGAGACCCAGTACTTC. The rearrangement uses TRBV11-2 and TRBJ2-5; 9 bases agree with TRBD2. CDR3 length equals 18 residues. CDR1 and CDR2 from the germline V gene are SGHAT and FQNNGV. Trimming at V came to 1 base and at J to 5 bases, leaving 14 bases not matched to a gene.

The chain recombines TRBV24-1 with TRBJ2-3; the match to TRBD2 covers 12 bases. The CDR3 covers 15 residues. CDR1 KGHDR and CDR2 SFDVKD come from the germline V gene. V shed 5 bases and J 5 bases; nucleotides not matched to a gene: 4. The CDR3 spells CATSAPSGGVDTQYF. Written as DNA, the CDR3 is TGTGCCACCAGTGCCCCTAGCGGGGGGGTAGATACGCAGTATTTT.

J is TRBJ2-7 and V is TRBV6-5; D uncertain. V lost 0 bases to trimming and J lost 9 bases, with 12 bases between them. The CDR3 spans 13 residues. Germline V lookup: CDR1 MNHEY, CDR2 SVGAGI. The CDR3 protein is CASSYSLAAGQYF. CDR3 bases: TGTGCCAGCAGTTACTCGCTTGCGGCCGGGCAGTACTTC.

This chain joins TRBV27 and TRBJ2-2, with unresolved D. The V gene's germline CDR1 is MNHEY and CDR2 SMNVEV (reference sequence). V was cut by 1 base and J by 4 bases, with 7 bases left in between. This CDR3 is 14 amino acids long. Here the CDR3 DNA reads TGTGCCAGCAGTTTATATGGCACCACCGGGGAGCTGTTTTTT. As protein: CASSLYGTTGELFF.

V and J are TRBV23-1 and TRBJ1-1; TRBD1 matches at 9 bases. TRBV23-1 is an ORF, and what it does is uncertain. Unmatched junction bases numbered 5, after V lost 6 bases and J lost 6 bases. The CDR3 is 13 residues long. The CDR3: CASRLTGGAEAFF. In DNA, the CDR3 is TGCGCCAGCAGATTAACAGGGGGCGCTGAAGCTTTCTTT.

The rearrangement uses TRBV7-3 and TRBJ1-1, with 7 bases that match TRBD1. This CDR3 has 14 residues. Germline V CDR1 and CDR2: SGHTA, FQGTGA. V gave up 0 bases and J gave up 3 bases; unmatched junction bases: 1. The CDR3 region is CASSLTQGDTEAFF. The CDR3 DNA reads TGTGCCAGCAGCTTAACGCAGGGGGACACTGAAGCTTTCTTT.

V is TRBV11-2 and J is TRBJ2-1; 9 nucleotides align to TRBD2. V gave up 11 bases and J gave up 10 bases; unmatched junction bases: 15. Germline-derived CDR1 and CDR2 are SGHAT and FQNNGV. The CDR3 runs to 14 residues. The chain's CDR3 is CASQARGGHWEQFF. The CDR3 DNA reads TGTGCCTCCCAGGCGCGGGGGGGCCATTGGGAGCAGTTCTTC.

The V and J genes are TRBV10-3 and TRBJ2-5; no clear D gene. Trimming pared 4 bases from V and 3 bases from J, leaving 9 bases between. Germline V lookup: CDR1 ENHRY, CDR2 SYGVKD. The CDR3 loop spans 13 amino acids. For the CDR3, the DNA is TGTGCCATCAGTGCAGGAATGGAAGAGACCCAGTACTTC. Its protein is CAISAGMEETQYF.

The rearrangement uses TRBV15 and TRBJ2-3; D gene unclear. CDR1 and CDR2 (germline): LNHNV, YYDKDF (reference sequence). This CDR3 spans 13 amino acids. Between the trimmed V and J ends, which lost 7 bases and 3 bases, there was a span of 11 bases. The CDR3 nucleotides read TGTGCCACCAAGGCTAGACCAACAGATACGCAGTATTTT. It encodes CATKARPTDTQYF.

The CDR3 DNA sequence: TGTGCCAGCAGCTTAACACAGGCTAGCACTGAAGCTTTCTTT. The encoded protein is CASSLTQASTEAFF. The genes are TRBV7-9 and TRBJ1-1, with a tentative D call TRBD1 (5 bases). V dropped 2 bases and J dropped 4 bases, with 11 bases sitting between them. In germline, CDR1 is SEHNR, CDR2 FQNEAQ (reference sequence). This CDR3 is built from 14 residues.

J is TRBJ2-2 and V is TRBV10-3; no clear D. Germline CDR1 reads ENHRY; CDR2 reads SYGVKD. V was clipped by 10 bases and J by 0 bases, with 9 bases between them. This CDR3 contains 13 residues. Here the CDR3 DNA reads TGTGCCAGTAAGAGTACGAACACCGGGGAGCTGTTTTTT. Translation gives CASKSTNTGELFF.

The chain couples TRBV7-2 to TRBJ2-7, with TRBD2 as a possible D gene (5 bases). The V end was cut by 1 base, the J end by 6 bases, with 10 bases between. The CDR3 consists of 13 residues. The germline gives CDR1 SGHTA, CDR2 FQGNSA. CDR3 nucleotides: TGTGCCAGCAGCTTAGGTGTGGCGGGCGAGCAGTACTTC. This sequence encodes CASSLGVAGEQYF. Based on the CDR3 plus reference TRBV7-2 and TRBJ2-7, the full variable domain is GAGVSQSPSNKVTEKGKDVELRCDPISGHTALYWYRQSLGQGLEFLIYFQGNSAPDKSGLPSDRFSAERTGGSVSTLTIQRTQQEDSAVYLCASSLGVAGEQYFGPGTRLTVT.

The V and J genes are TRBV19 and TRBJ1-5, with D possibly matching TRBD1 (6 bases). This CDR3 has 14 amino acids. Germline lookup yields CDR1 LNHDA and CDR2 SQIVND (reference sequence). Trimming stripped 2 bases from V and 6 bases from J, with 11 bases between. The CDR3 DNA reads TGTGCCAGTAGTATAACAGGGAGGGGTCAGCCCCAGCATTTT. Encoded protein: CASSITGRGQPQHF.

The chain recombines TRBV11-2 with TRBJ1-3, with D unclear. CDR1 and CDR2 (germline): SGHAT, FQNNGV. The CDR3 spans 16 residues. V lost 4 bases and J lost 1, with 14 bases in between. This CDR3 is CASSSPGKVSGNTIYF. The DNA for the CDR3 is TGTGCCAGCAGCTCTCCCGGGAAGGTTTCTGGAAACACCATATATTTT.

The rearrangement uses TRBV18 and TRBJ1-5, with a weak D call TRBD1 (5 bases). Trimming removed 3 bases at V and 2 bases at J, with 11 bases between. Germline CDR1 is KGHSH and CDR2 is LQKENI. The CDR3 covers 15 residues. CDR3 DNA sequence: TGTGCCAGCTCACCCGGGAGGGGAGGCAATCAGCCCCAGCATTTT. Its protein is CASSPGRGGNQPQHF.

This clone came up once. The V call is TRBV18, the J call TRBJ1-1; tentatively, D is TRBD1 (6 bases). The CDR3 loop spans 18 amino acids. Germline V lookup: CDR1 KGHSH, CDR2 LQKENI. Deletions cut 2 bases from V and 1 base from J, with 20 bases between. This chain's CDR3 is CASSPLRGGRIGNTEAFF. In DNA, the CDR3 is TGTGCCAGCTCACCATTGAGGGGGGGTCGAATAGGGAACACTGAAGCTTTCTTT.

This clone has more than one count but fewer than ten. This chain links TRBV7-9 with TRBJ1-6; the D is unclear. Germline-derived CDR1 and CDR2 are SEHNR and FQNEAQ (reference sequence). The CDR3 has 16 residues. Trimming took off 5 bases at V and 0 bases at J, with 11 bases between the two ends. CDR3 loop: CASSPGWSSYNSPLHF. The CDR3, as DNA: TGTGCCAGCAGCCCGGGGTGGAGCTCCTATAATTCACCCCTCCACTTT.